Following are 9 T cell receptor beta chains from one sample sequenced in a study of T-cell reconstitution after alpha-beta-depleted transplantation in children. Unique molecular identifiers were incorporated when the TCRbeta library was constructed. TCRdb passed the PCR reads through MiXCR, listing each CDR3 protein once. The data contain some 450,000 distinct CDR3 sequences, 43% of them singletons. The material was PBMCs, obtained before TCRalphabeta/CD19-depleted stem cell transplant. The origin of the receptors is a girl aged 2 to 10 with aplastic anemia, due to receive a stem cell transplant.

The chain couples TRBV28 to TRBJ2-3, with D perhaps TRBD1 or TRBD2 (5 bases each). Trimming took off 3 bases at V and 4 bases at J, with 11 bases between the two ends. Germline-derived CDR1 and CDR2 are MDHEN and SYDVKM. The length of the CDR3 is 14 residues. The CDR3 reads CASSLPQGADTQYF. The CDR3 DNA sequence: TGTGCCAGCAGTTTGCCGCAGGGAGCAGATACGCAGTATTTT.

This clonotype was recorded a few times. This chain links TRBV11-2 with TRBJ2-1, with 13 bases matching TRBD2. The CDR3 has 15 residues. V was clipped by 6 bases and J by 9 bases; unmatched bases: 8. Germline CDR1 reads SGHAT; CDR2 reads FQNNGV. The CDR3 is CASSRTSGRRGEQFF. DNA of the CDR3: TGTGCCAGCAGTCGGACTAGCGGGAGAAGAGGTGAGCAGTTCTTC. The full variable domain, completed using reference TRBV11-2 and TRBJ2-1, is EAGVAQSPRYKIIEKRQSVAFWCNPISGHATLYWYQQILGQGPKLLIQFQNNGVVDDSQLPKDRFSAERLKGVDSTLKIQPAKLEDSAVYLCASSRTSGRRGEQFFGPGTRLTVL.

CDR3 residues: CAIKGRTGELFF. The DNA of the CDR3 is TGTGCCATCAAAGGAAGGACCGGGGAGCTGTTTTTT. The V gene is TRBV10-3, the J gene TRBJ2-2; no reliable D call. From germline, CDR1 is ENHRY and CDR2 SYGVKD. Trimming pared 7 bases from V and 5 bases from J, leaving 8 bases between. The CDR3 length is 12 residues.

The chain uses TRBV12-3 or TRBV12-4 and TRBJ1-5; no firm D call. The V and J ends lost 4 bases and 6 bases respectively, with 7 bases between them. The CDR3 runs 12 residues. CDR3 protein: CASSYSVQPQHF. CDR3 in DNA: TGTGCCAGCAGTTATTCCGTTCAGCCCCAGCATTTT.

This clonotype has a count of ten or more. V gene TRBV7-2 combines with J gene TRBJ2-7; tentatively, D is TRBD1 (6 bases). Trimming removed 4 bases at V and 7 bases at J, with 23 bases between. The CDR3 has 16 residues. Germline V gene sequence: CDR1 SGHTA, CDR2 FQGNSA. CDR3 in DNA: TGTGCCAGCAGCTCGATCCGGGACACGGAAAAGGGGGAGCAGTACTTC. This sequence encodes CASSSIRDTEKGEQYF.

This clonotype has a handful of counts. The chain has TRBV10-3 and TRBJ1-2; no firm D call. The CDR3 totals 13 residues. The germline CDR1 and CDR2 sequences are ENHRY and SYGVKD. The V end was cut by 0 bases, the J end by 5 bases, with 7 bases between. CDR3 loop: CAISESKGYGYTF. In DNA form, the CDR3 reads TGTGCCATCAGTGAGTCGAAAGGGTATGGCTACACCTTC.

A few counts support this clonotype. The genes are TRBV20-1 and TRBJ2-7, with D possibly being TRBD1 (6 bases). This CDR3 is built from 13 residues. V was clipped by 6 bases and J by 6 bases, with 18 bases between them. Germline lookup yields CDR1 DFQATT and CDR2 SNEGSKA (reference sequence). Here the CDR3 reads CSADLAGAGEQYF. The CDR3, as DNA: TGCAGTGCCGATCTGGCAGGGGCTGGCGAGCAGTACTTC.

DNA for the CDR3: TGTGCCAGCAGCTTAAACCCCGTGGGGCTAGCGGGCACAGATACGCAGTATTTT. Translating gives CASSLNPVGLAGTDTQYF. The V gene is TRBV11-1, the J gene TRBJ2-3; 7 nucleotides match TRBD2. With 2 bases clipped from V and 1 base from J, the junction kept 12 bases outside the gene matches. Germline CDR1 SGHAT, CDR2 FQDESV (reference sequence). The CDR3 spans 18 residues.

This clonotype was seen at least ten times. The chain has TRBV7-2 and TRBJ2-2; tentatively, D is TRBD1 (5 bases). Trimming shortened V by 5 bases and J by 4 bases, and 26 bases separated the two germline ends. The CDR3 has 19 amino acids. Germline CDR1 is SGHTA and CDR2 is FQGNSA. CDR3 sequence reads: CASSPKLTWTFMGTGELFF. The CDR3 coding sequence is TGTGCCAGCAGCCCCAAATTAACCTGGACATTCATGGGCACCGGGGAGCTGTTTTTT. The full variable domain, completed using reference TRBV7-2 and TRBJ2-2, is GAGVSQSPSNKVTEKGKDVELRCDPISGHTALYWYRQSLGQGLEFLIYFQGNSAPDKSGLPSDRFSAERTGGSVSTLTIQRTQQEDSAVYLCASSPKLTWTFMGTGELFFGEGSRLTVL.